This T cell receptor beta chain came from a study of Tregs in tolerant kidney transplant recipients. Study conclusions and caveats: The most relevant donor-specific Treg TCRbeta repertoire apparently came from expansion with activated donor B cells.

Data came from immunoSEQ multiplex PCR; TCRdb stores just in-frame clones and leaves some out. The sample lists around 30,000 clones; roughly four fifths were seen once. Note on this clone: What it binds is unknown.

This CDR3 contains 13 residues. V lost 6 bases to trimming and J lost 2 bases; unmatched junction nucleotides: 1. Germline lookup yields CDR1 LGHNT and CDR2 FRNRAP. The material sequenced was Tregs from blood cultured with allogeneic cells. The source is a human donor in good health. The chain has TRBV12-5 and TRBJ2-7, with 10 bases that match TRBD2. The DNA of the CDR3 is TGTGCTAGTGGAAGCGGGGGGGCCTACGAGCAGTACTTC. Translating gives CASGSGGAYEQYF. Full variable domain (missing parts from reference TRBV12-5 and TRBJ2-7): DARVTQTPRHKVTEMGQEVTMRCQPILGHNTVFWYRQTMMQGLELLAYFRNRAPLDDSGMPKDRFSAEMPDATLATLKIQPSEPRDSAVYFCASGSGGAYEQYFGPGTRLTVT.